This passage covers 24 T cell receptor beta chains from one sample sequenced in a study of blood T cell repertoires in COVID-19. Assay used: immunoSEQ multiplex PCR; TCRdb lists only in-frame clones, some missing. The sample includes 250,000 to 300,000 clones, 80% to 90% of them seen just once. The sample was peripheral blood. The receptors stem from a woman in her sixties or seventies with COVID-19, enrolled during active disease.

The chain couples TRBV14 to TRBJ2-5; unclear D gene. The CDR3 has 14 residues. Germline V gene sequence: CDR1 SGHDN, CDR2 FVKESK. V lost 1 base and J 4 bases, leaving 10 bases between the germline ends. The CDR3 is CASSQVGAGETQYF. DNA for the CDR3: TGTGCCAGCAGCCAAGTTGGTGCCGGAGAGACCCAGTACTTC.

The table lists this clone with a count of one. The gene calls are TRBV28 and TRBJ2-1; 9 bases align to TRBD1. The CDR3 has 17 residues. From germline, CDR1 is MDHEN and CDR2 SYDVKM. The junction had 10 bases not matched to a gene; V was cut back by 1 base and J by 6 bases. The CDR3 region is CASSLLPGTGFSNEQFF. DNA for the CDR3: TGTGCCAGCAGTTTATTGCCCGGGACAGGGTTCAGCAATGAGCAGTTCTTC.

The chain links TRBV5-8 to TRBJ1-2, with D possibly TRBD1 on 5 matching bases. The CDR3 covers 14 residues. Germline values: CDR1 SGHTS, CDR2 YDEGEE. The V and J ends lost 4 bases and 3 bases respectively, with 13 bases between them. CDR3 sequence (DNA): TGTGCCAGCAGCCCGGGGACGGGGGACTATGGCTACACCTTC. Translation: CASSPGTGDYGYTF.

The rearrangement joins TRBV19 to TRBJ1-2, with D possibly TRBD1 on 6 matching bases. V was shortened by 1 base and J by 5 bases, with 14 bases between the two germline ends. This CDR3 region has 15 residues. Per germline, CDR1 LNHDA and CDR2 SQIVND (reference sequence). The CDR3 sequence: CASSIVGARSYGYTF. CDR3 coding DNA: TGTGCCAGTAGTATAGTGGGGGCCCGCTCTTATGGCTACACCTTC. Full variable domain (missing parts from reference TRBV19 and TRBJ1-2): DGGITQSPKYLFRKEGQNVTLSCEQNLNHDAMYWYRQDPGQGLRLIYYSQIVNDFQKGDIAEGYSVSREKKESFPLTVTSAQKNPTAFYLCASSIVGARSYGYTFGSGTRLTVV.

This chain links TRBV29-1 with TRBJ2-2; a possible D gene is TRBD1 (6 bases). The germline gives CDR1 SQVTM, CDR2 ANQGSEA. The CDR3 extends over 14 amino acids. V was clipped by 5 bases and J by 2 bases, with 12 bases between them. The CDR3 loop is CSVTGTLNTGELFF. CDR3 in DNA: TGCAGCGTTACCGGGACACTCAACACCGGGGAGCTGTTTTTT.

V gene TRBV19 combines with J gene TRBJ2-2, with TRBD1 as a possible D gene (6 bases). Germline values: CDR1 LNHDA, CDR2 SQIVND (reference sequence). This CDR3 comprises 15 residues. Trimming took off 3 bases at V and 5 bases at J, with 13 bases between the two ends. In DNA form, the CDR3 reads TGTGCCAGTAGTATGACACAGGGTTGGACCGGGGAGCTGTTTTTT. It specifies CASSMTQGWTGELFF. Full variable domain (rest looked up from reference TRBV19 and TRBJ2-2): DGGITQSPKYLFRKEGQNVTLSCEQNLNHDAMYWYRQDPGQGLRLIYYSQIVNDFQKGDIAEGYSVSREKKESFPLTVTSAQKNPTAFYLCASSMTQGWTGELFFGEGSRLTVL.

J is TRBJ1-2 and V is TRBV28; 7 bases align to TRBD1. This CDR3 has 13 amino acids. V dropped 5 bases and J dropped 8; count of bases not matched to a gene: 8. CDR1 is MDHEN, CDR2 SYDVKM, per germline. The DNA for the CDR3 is TGTGCCAGCAGTCCCGGACAGGAACAAGGCTACACCTTC. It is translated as CASSPGQEQGYTF.

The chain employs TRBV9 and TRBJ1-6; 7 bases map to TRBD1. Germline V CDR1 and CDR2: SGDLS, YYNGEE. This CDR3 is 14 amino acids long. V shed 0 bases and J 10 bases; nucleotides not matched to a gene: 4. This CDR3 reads CASSVGQGRSPLHF. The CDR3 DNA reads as TGTGCCAGCAGCGTAGGACAGGGTCGGTCACCCCTCCACTTT.

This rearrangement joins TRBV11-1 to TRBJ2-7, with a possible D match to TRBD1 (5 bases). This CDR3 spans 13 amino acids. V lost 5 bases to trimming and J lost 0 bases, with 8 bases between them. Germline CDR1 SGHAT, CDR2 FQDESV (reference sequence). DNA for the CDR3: TGTGCCAGCAGCCGACAGAGCTCCTACGAGCAGTACTTC. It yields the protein CASSRQSSYEQYF.

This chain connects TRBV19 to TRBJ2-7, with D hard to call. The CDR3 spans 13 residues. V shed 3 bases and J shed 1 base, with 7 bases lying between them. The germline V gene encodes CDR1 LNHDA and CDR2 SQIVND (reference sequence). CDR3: CASSIAASYEQYF. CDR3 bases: TGTGCCAGTAGTATTGCGGCGTCCTACGAGCAGTACTTC.

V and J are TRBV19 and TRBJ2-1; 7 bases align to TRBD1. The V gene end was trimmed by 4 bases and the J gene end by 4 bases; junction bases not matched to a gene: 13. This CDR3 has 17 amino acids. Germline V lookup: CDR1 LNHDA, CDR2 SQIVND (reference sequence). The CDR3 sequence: CASSTGAWTGLYNEQFF. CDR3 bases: TGTGCCAGTAGTACCGGGGCCTGGACAGGCCTATACAATGAGCAGTTCTTC.

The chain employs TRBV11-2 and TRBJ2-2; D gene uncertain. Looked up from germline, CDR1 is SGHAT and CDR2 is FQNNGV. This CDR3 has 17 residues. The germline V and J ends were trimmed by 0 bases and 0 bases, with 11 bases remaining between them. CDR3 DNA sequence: TGTGCCAGCAGCTTAGACCCAGAAGAAGCGAACACCGGGGAGCTGTTTTTT. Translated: CASSLDPEEANTGELFF. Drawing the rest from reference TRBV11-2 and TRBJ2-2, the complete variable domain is EAGVAQSPRYKIIEKRQSVAFWCNPISGHATLYWYQQILGQGPKLLIQFQNNGVVDDSQLPKDRFSAERLKGVDSTLKIQPAKLEDSAVYLCASSLDPEEANTGELFFGEGSRLTVL.

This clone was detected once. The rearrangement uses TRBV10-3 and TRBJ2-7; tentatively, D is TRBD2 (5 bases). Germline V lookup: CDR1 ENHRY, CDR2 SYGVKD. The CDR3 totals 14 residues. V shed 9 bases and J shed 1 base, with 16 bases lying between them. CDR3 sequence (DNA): TGTGCCATAAGCGGCGGTTCTATATCCTACGAGCAGTACTTC. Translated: CAISGGSISYEQYF.

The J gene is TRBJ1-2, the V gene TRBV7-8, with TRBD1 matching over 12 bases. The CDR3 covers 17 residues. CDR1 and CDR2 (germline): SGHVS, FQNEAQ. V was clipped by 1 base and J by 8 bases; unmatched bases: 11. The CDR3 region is CASSLVRPGQGAKGYTF. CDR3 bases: TGTGCCAGCAGCTTAGTCCGCCCGGGACAGGGGGCGAAAGGCTACACCTTC.

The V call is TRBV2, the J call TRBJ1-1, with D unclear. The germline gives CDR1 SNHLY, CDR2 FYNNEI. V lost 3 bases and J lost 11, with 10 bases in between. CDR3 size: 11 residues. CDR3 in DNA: TGTGCCAGCAGTGATTGGCAGAAGGCTTTCTTT. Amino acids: CASSDWQKAFF.

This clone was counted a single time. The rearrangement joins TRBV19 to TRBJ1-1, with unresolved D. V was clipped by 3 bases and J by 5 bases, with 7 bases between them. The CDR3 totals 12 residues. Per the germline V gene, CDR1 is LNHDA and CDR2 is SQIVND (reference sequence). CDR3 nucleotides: TGTGCCAGTAGTATGCGGAGAACTGAAGCTTTCTTT. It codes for CASSMRRTEAFF.

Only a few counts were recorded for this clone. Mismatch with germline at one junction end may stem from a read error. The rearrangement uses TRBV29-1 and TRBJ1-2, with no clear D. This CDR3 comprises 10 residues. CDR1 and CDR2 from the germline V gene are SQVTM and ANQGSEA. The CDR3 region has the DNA TGCAGCGTTGATCTCTATCGCTACACCTTC. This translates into CSVDLYRYTF. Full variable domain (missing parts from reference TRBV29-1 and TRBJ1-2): SAVISQKPSRDICQRGTSLTIQCQVDSQVTMMFWYRQQPGQSLTLIATANQGSEATYESGFVIDKFPISRPNLTFSTLTVSNMSPEDSSIYLCSVDLYRYTFGSGTRLTVV.

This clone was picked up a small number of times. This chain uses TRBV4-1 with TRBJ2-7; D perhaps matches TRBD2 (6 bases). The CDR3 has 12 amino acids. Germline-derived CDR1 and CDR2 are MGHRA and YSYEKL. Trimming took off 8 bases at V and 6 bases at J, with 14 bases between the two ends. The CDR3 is CASALGGSEQYF. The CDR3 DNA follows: TGCGCCAGCGCCTTGGGGGGTTCCGAGCAGTACTTC.

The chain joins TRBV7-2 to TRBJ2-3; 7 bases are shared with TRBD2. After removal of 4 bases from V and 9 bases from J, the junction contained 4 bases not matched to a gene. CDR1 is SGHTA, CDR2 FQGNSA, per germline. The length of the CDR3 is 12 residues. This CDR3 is CASSSSAGTQYF. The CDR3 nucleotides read TGTGCCAGCAGCTCCTCAGCGGGGACGCAGTATTTT.

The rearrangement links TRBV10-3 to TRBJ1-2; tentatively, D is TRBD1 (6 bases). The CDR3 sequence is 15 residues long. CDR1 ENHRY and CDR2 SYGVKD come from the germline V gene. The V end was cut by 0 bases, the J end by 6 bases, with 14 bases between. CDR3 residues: CAISESGGRGNGYTF. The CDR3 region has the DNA TGTGCCATCAGTGAGTCAGGCGGCAGGGGAAATGGCTACACCTTC.

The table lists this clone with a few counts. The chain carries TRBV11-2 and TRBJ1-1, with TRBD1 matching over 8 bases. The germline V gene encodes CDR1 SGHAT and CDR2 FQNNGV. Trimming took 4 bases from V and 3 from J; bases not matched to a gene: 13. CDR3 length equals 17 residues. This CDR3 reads CASSYTIGPDRDTEAFF. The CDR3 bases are TGTGCCAGCAGCTATACGATAGGTCCGGACAGGGACACTGAAGCTTTCTTT.

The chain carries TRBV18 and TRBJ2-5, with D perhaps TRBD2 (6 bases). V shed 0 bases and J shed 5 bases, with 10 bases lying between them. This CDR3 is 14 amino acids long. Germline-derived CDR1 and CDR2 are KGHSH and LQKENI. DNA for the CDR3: TGTGCCAGCTCACCACCCTGGGGAGGTGAGACCCAGTACTTC. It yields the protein CASSPPWGGETQYF.

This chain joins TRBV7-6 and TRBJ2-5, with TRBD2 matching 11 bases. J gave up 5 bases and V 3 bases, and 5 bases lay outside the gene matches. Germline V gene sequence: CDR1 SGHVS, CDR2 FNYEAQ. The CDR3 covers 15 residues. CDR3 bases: TGTGCCAGCAGCTTTAGCGGGGGGGACATTGAGACCCAGTACTTC. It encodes CASSFSGGDIETQYF.

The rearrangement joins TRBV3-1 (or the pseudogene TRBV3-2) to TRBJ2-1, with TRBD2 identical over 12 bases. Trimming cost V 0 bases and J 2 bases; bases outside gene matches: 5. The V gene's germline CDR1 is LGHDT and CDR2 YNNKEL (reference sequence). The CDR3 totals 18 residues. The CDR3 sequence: CASSQDRTSGVAYNEQFF. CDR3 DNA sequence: TGTGCCAGCAGCCAAGATCGGACTAGCGGGGTCGCCTACAATGAGCAGTTCTTC.